Sequencing of this TCR beta chain was carried out in a study of T cells in Graves' hyperthyroidism and ophthalmopathy. On the study more broadly: Peripheral blood was taken when the disease was first diagnosed, before any treatment began.

CDR1 and CDR2 from the germline V gene are MDHEN and SYDVKM. Trimming took 3 bases from V and 4 from J, leaving 10 bases between them. The CDR3 extends over 14 amino acids. The study defined stable Graves' hyperthyroidism as no ophthalmopathy progression within 18 months. Hyperthyroidism patients were newly diagnosed, had disease duration under 2 months, and were aged 18 to 65 years. This clonotype was seen only a few times. Amplified TCR beta CDR3 regions derived from RNA transcripts. HTBI primers drove first-round RT-PCR of the TCR CDR3. TCRdb re-analysed the multiplex PCR reads in MiXCR, keeping a single row per CDR3 protein. The sample holds 650,000 to 750,000 distinct CDR3 sequences; around 13% are singletons and the top ten take 9.5% to 13%.

Input material: blood. The rearrangement joins TRBV28 to TRBJ1-3; no definite D call. This receptor was taken from a young woman with Graves' hyperthyroidism. CDR3 sequence reads: CASSFSGIGNTIYF. DNA of the CDR3: TGTGCCAGCAGTTTCTCCGGGATCGGAAACACCATATATTTT.